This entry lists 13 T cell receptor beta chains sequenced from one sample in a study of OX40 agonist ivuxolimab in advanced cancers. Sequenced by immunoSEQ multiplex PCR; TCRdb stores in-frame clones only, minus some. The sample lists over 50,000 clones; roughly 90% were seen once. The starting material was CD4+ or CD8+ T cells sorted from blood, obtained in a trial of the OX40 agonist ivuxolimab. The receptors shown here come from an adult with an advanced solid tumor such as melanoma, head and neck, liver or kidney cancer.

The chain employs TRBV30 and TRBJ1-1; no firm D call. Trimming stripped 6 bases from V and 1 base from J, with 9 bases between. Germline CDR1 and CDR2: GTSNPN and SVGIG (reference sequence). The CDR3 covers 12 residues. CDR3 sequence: CACRVGNTEAFF. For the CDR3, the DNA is TGTGCCTGCCGAGTCGGGAACACTGAAGCTTTCTTT.

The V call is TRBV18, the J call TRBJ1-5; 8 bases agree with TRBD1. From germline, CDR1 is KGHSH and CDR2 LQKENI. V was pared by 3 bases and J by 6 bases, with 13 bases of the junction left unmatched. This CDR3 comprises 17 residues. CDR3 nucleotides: TGTGCCAGCTCACCGTCCTCCCAACAGGGGGGTGGTCAGCCCCAGCATTTT. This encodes CASSPSSQQGGGQPQHF.

For the CDR3, the DNA is TGTGCCAGCAGCTGGCGGGCAGGGGTTTCCACTGAAGCTTTCTTT. Translation: CASSWRAGVSTEAFF. The rearrangement links TRBV7-8 to TRBJ1-1; possible D gene TRBD1, 6 bases. There are 15 residues in the CDR3. V lost 4 bases, J lost 4 bases, and 16 bases lay in between. Germline CDR1 is SGHVS and CDR2 is FQNEAQ.

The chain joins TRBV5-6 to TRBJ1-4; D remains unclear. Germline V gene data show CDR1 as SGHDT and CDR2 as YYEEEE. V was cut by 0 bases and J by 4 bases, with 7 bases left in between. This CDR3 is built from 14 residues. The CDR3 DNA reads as TGTGCCAGCAGCTTGGGTCAGTTTAATGAAAAACTGTTTTTT. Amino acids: CASSLGQFNEKLFF.

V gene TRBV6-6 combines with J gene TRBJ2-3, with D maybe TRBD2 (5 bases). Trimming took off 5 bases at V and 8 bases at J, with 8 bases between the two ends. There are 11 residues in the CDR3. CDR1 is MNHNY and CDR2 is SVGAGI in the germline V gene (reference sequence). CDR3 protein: CASSQEVTQYF. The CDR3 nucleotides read TGTGCCAGCAGTCAGGAGGTTACGCAGTATTTT.

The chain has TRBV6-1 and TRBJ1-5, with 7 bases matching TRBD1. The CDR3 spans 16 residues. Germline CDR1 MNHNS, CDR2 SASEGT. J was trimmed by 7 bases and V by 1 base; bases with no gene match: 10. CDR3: CASSEGRQGFNQPQHF. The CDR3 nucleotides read TGTGCCAGCAGTGAAGGAAGACAGGGCTTCAACCAGCCCCAGCATTTT.

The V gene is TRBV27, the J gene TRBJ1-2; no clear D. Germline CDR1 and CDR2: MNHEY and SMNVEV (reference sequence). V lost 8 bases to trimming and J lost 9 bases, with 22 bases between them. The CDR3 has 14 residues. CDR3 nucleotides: TGTGCCAGCGGGGAATCGGACGGAGTTTCAAGCTACACCTTC. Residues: CASGESDGVSSYTF.

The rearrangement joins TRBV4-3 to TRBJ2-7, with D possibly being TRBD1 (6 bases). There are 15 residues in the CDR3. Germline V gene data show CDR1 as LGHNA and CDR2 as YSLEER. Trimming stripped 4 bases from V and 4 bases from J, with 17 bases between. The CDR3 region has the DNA TGCGCCAGCAGCCTAAACCCGGCAGGGGATTACGAGCAGTACTTC. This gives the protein CASSLNPAGDYEQYF.

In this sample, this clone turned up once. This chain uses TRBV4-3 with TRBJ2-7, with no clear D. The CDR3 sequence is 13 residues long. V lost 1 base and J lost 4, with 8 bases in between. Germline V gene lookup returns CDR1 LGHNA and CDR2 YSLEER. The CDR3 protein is CASSQAQRYEQYF. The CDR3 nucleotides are TGCGCCAGCAGCCAAGCCCAACGATACGAGCAGTACTTC.

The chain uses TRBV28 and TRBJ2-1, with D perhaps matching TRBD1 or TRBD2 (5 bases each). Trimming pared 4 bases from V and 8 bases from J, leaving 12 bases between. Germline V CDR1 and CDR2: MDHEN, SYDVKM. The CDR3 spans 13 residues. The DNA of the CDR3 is TGTGCCAGCAGTTCCCGGGGCCGGGATGAGCAGTTCTTC. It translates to CASSSRGRDEQFF.

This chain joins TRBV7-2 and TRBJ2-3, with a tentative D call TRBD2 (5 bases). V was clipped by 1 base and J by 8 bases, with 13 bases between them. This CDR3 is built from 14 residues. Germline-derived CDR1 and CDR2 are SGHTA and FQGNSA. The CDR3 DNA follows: TGTGCCAGCAGCTTAGGTCGGGAAAGCGGTACGCAGTATTTT. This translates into CASSLGRESGTQYF.

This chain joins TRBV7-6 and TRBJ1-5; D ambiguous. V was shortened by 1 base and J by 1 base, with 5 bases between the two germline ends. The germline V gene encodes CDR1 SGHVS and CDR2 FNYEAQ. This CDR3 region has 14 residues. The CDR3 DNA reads TGTGCCAGCAGCTTAGGGTGGAGCAATCAGCCCCAGCATTTT. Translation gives CASSLGWSNQPQHF.

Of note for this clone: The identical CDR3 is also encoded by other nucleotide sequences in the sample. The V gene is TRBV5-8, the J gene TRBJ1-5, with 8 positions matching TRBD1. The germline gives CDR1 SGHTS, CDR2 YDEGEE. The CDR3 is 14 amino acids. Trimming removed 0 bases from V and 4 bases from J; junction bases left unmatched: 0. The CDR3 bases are TGTGCCAGCAGCTTGGACAGGGGGAATCAGCCCCAGCATTTT. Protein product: CASSLDRGNQPQHF.